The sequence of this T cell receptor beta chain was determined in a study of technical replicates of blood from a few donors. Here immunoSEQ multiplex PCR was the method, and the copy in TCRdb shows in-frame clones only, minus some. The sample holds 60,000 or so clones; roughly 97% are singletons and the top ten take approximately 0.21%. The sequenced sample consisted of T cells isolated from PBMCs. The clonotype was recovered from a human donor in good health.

CDR3 protein: CASLQAERYNEQFF. CDR3 nucleotides: TGTGCCAGCCTTCAAGCGGAAAGGTACAATGAGCAGTTCTTC. The gene calls are TRBV21-1 and TRBJ2-1; the table's D call TRBD2 went unverified against the DNA. TRBV21-1 is labeled a pseudogene. This CDR3 spans 14 amino acids.